This is a list of T cell receptor beta chains from one sample in a study of T cell responses to AZD1222 COVID-19 vaccine. Clones were read by immunoSEQ multiplex PCR, and TCRdb kept only the in-frame ones, dropping some. The sample includes approximately 140,000 clones, 90% to 95% of them seen just once. Specimen: peripheral blood, collected 28 days after the second AZD1222 dose. These TCRs come from an adult who received the AZD1222 COVID-19 vaccine. Both conserved end residues are part of each CDR3. The D gene is left open where the match is weak. A clone size is listed for some rows: how often the clone was seen (once, few, many), or a class if it is expanded.

V gene: TRBV19; clone size: -; J gene: TRBJ2-1; D gene: -; CDR3 protein: CASKVSGAGVSYNEQFF; CDR3 DNA: TGTGCCAGTAAAGTCTCAGGGGCAGGGGTGTCCTACAATGAGCAGTTCTTC
V gene: TRBV9; clone size: -; J gene: TRBJ1-4; D gene: -; CDR3 protein: CASSVGWGRQGTIDEKLFF; CDR3 DNA: TGTGCCAGCAGCGTAGGCTGGGGGCGGCAGGGGACTATTGATGAAAAACTGTTTTTT
V gene: TRBV28; clone size: -; J gene: TRBJ1-2; D gene: -; CDR3 protein: CASSPPLSYYGYTF; CDR3 DNA: TGTGCCAGCAGTCCCCCCCTGTCGTACTATGGCTACACCTTC
V gene: TRBV6-5; clone size: once; J gene: TRBJ2-7; D gene: TRBD2; CDR3 protein: CASTRHPAGTYEQYF; CDR3 DNA: TGTGCCAGCACAAGACACCCAGCGGGAACCTACGAGCAGTACTTC
V gene: TRBV19; clone size: -; J gene: TRBJ2-7; D gene: TRBD2; CDR3 protein: CASSPGLAGFDEQYF; CDR3 DNA: TGTGCCAGTAGCCCCGGACTAGCGGGATTCGACGAGCAGTACTTC
V gene: TRBV19; clone size: -; J gene: TRBJ1-6; D gene: -; CDR3 protein: CASSIDTMDSPLHF; CDR3 DNA: TGTGCCAGTAGTATAGATACCATGGATTCACCCCTCCACTTT
V gene: TRBV25-1; clone size: -; J gene: TRBJ2-1; D gene: TRBD1; CDR3 protein: CASSVGTEYNEQFF; CDR3 DNA: TGTGCCAGCAGTGTGGGGACAGAGTACAATGAGCAGTTCTTC
V gene: TRBV4-1; clone size: -; J gene: TRBJ2-7; D gene: -; CDR3 protein: CASSQAGTGSYEQYF; CDR3 DNA: TGCGCCAGCAGCCAAGCTGGGACGGGTTCCTACGAGCAGTACTTC
V gene: TRBV6-6; clone size: -; J gene: TRBJ2-7; D gene: -; CDR3 protein: CASGKTSYEQYF; CDR3 DNA: TGTGCCAGCGGCAAAACCTCCTACGAGCAGTACTTC
V gene: TRBV7-7; clone size: -; J gene: TRBJ2-3; D gene: TRBD2; CDR3 protein: CASSIKRGPTDTQYF; CDR3 DNA: TGTGCTAGCAGCATCAAGCGGGGACCCACAGATACGCAGTATTTT
V gene: TRBV19; clone size: -; J gene: TRBJ1-4; D gene: TRBD1; CDR3 protein: CAITGATNEKLFF; CDR3 DNA: TGTGCCATCACAGGGGCGACTAATGAAAAACTGTTTTTT
V gene: TRBV12-5; clone size: -; J gene: TRBJ2-1; D gene: TRBD2; CDR3 protein: CASGFSGTSYNEQFF; CDR3 DNA: TGTGCTAGTGGTTTTAGCGGGACCTCCTACAATGAGCAGTTCTTC
V gene: TRBV2; clone size: -; J gene: TRBJ1-5; D gene: -; CDR3 protein: CASSEAGDYSNQPQHF; CDR3 DNA: TGTGCCAGCAGTGAAGCTGGGGATTATAGCAATCAGCCCCAGCATTTT
V gene: TRBV28; clone size: -; J gene: TRBJ2-7; D gene: TRBD1; CDR3 protein: CASSLPGQGWNEQYF; CDR3 DNA: TGTGCCAGCAGTTTGCCGGGACAGGGATGGAACGAGCAGTACTTC
V gene: TRBV14; clone size: -; J gene: TRBJ1-6; D gene: -; CDR3 protein: CASSISTGGSPLHF; CDR3 DNA: TGTGCCAGCAGCATTTCGACAGGTGGCTCACCCCTCCACTTT